The sequence of this T cell receptor beta chain was determined in a study of T-cell memory formation after mild COVID-19. TCRdb re-analysed the 5' RACE reads in MiXCR, keeping a single row per CDR3 protein. The data hold 530,000 or so distinct CDR3 sequences, with approximately 15% observed a single time. This clonotype was recorded once. Antigen specificity is unknown. Study-wide points: The CD4+ clones that contracted clustered mainly within CM and EM, and the CD8+ clones concentrated in EMRA.

Sequenced material: PBMCs or a T cell subset sorted from them (not recorded which). The clonotype originates from an adult woman who had mild COVID-19 (a few samples of this study predate the infection). Cell type and time point are not known.

CDR3 bases: TGTGCCAGCATGTCTCCGGAGGAAGCAGGAAACACCATATATTTT. Encoded protein: CASMSPEEAGNTIYF. V usage is TRBV12-3 or TRBV12-4 and J usage is TRBJ1-3, with no clear D. The CDR3 extends over 15 amino acids. Trimming took 7 bases from V and 4 from J, leaving 17 bases between them.